This TCR beta chain was captured by sequencing in a study of OX40 agonist ivuxolimab in advanced cancers. About the study as a whole: Ivuxolimab, which targeted the costimulatory receptor OX40 (CD134), was an agonistic, fully human IgG2 monoclonal antibody. Intravenous ivuxolimab was administered to patients every 2 weeks at six dose levels: 0.01, 0.1, 0.3, 1.5, 3 and 10 mg/kg. Among the approximately 50 dose-escalation patients, about 19 had hepatocellular carcinoma, 15 or so melanoma, 9 renal cell carcinoma and 9 head and neck cancer. In the dose-escalation cohort, over 65% of patients were male, and the mean age was around 60 years, with a range of 23 to 79. Patients were allowed to have had prior anti-PD-1, anti-PD-L1 or anti-CTLA-4 therapy, and 40% of the dose-escalation patients had been treated with checkpoint inhibitors. Partial responses were achieved by three dose-escalation patients, of whom one had hepatocellular carcinoma and two had cutaneous melanoma. Peripheral TCRbeta sequencing aimed to test whether ivuxolimab altered TCR sequence diversity and caused clonal T-cell expansion. The paper describes the monotherapy dose-escalation part (N of about 47 patients) of the phase I trial of ivuxolimab.

Genomic DNA was isolated from the sorted cells so that the TCRbeta CDR3 region could be sequenced. TCRbeta CDR3 regions were sequenced using the immunoSEQ Assay. The table was pulled from immuneACCESS by TCRdb, which kept in-frame rearrangements only. Such tables lose some clones; where checked, under half of the loss comes from unresolved V genes, and the rest has no known cause. Present in this sample are some 90,000 clones, approximately 87% of which were seen just once. The leading ten clones occupy about 4% of the sample. The trial excluded patients who had a history of autoimmune disease or who were on systemic immunosuppression. Peripheral blood for TCR sequencing was collected from all dose cohorts at baseline, on cycle 4 day 1, and on cycle 7 day 1. Samples came from an open-label, multicenter, first-in-human phase I dose-escalation trial of ivuxolimab. The trial enrolled adults with locally advanced or metastatic head and neck squamous cell, hepatocellular, melanoma or renal cell carcinoma. CD4+ and CD8+ T cells were sorted separately from peripheral blood before TCR sequencing.

What the work shows at the level of the full study, not this receptor alone: Which antigens the clonally expanded peripheral T cells were specific for was not determined. Low levels of normalized T-cell clonal expansion were also seen in some patients who did not respond. After ivuxolimab, expanded clones were on average more numerous among CD8+ T cells than among CD4+ T cells. At doses of 0.1 to 3.0 mg/kg, clonal expansion of both CD4+ and CD8+ T cells in blood was seen between baseline and week 6. In partial responders in the 0.1-3.0 mg/kg groups, normalized peripheral clonal expansion was found to be among the lowest, especially among CD8+ T cells.

There are a few counts of this clone. Its cognate antigen has yet to be identified. Qualities for individual bases were not recorded, and no much larger clone is one base off. Between the V and J ends, shortened by 4 bases and 8 bases respectively, the junction contains 11 bases. Taken from the germline V gene, the CDR1 and CDR2 loops are MNHNS and SASEGT. From the cysteine up to the phenylalanine, the CDR3 has a length of 12 residues. Left in the record is the CDR3 DNA by itself, 36 bases read in frame from the first base. This specimen consisted of CD4+ or CD8+ T cells sorted from blood, obtained in a trial of the OX40 agonist ivuxolimab. The clonotype originates from an adult with an advanced solid tumor such as melanoma, head and neck, liver or kidney cancer. The chain is encoded by TRBV6-1 joined to TRBJ1-2, with the D gene call left open. CDR3 reads: CASSGWLGGYTF. The DNA sequence follows: TGTGCCAGCAGTGGCTGGCTTGGCGGCTACACCTTC.